Following are 9 T cell receptor beta chains from one sample sequenced in a study of CD8 T cells in Susac syndrome. It was with random hexamers that 0.5 to 1 ug RNA was reverse transcribed. TCRdb re-derived calls from the immunoSEQ multiplex PCR reads in MiXCR, one entry per CDR3 protein. This repertoire shows about 180,000 distinct CDR3 sequences, more than 90% found once; its top ten account for more than 0.09%. The source material was CD4+ T cells from PBMCs. The receptors originated from a human donor with multiple sclerosis.

The gene calls are TRBV30 and TRBJ2-2; D gene ambiguous. The germline V gene has CDR1 GTSNPN and CDR2 SVGIG (reference sequence). The CDR3 consists of 16 residues. The germline V and J ends were trimmed by 1 base and 3 bases, with 15 bases remaining between them. The CDR3 region is CAWSAVHSKDTGELFF. The CDR3 coding sequence is TGTGCCTGGAGTGCCGTACACTCGAAGGACACCGGGGAGCTGTTTTTT. Drawing the rest from reference TRBV30 and TRBJ2-2, the complete variable domain is SQTIHQWPATLVQPVGSPLSLECTVEGTSNPNLYWYRQAAGRGLQLLFYSVGIGQISSEVPQNLSASRPQDRQFILSSKKLLLSDSGFYLCAWSAVHSKDTGELFFGEGSRLTVL.

The chain uses TRBV3-1 and TRBJ1-2; D gene ambiguous. This CDR3 has 19 residues. Germline V gene sequence: CDR1 LGHDT, CDR2 YNNKEL (reference sequence). V was trimmed by 0 bases and J by 3 bases, leaving 23 bases between them. CDR3: CASSQDVRKVRPVYYGYTF. As DNA, the CDR3 is TGTGCCAGCAGCCAAGATGTAAGAAAGGTCCGGCCAGTGTACTATGGCTACACCTTC.

The chain links TRBV4-1 to TRBJ1-2, with a possible D match to TRBD1 (5 bases). This CDR3 comprises 15 residues. V was clipped by 0 bases and J by 4 bases, with 12 bases between them. Germline V gene sequence: CDR1 MGHRA, CDR2 YSYEKL. CDR3: CASSQEGQGLYGYTF. The CDR3 region has the DNA TGCGCCAGCAGCCAAGAAGGGCAGGGACTCTATGGCTACACCTTC.

This clonotype was seen only once. This chain links TRBV30 with TRBJ1-2; D is unclear. The V gene lost 1 base and the J gene lost 4 bases, with 10 bases spanning the gap. CDR3 size: 13 residues. CDR1 GTSNPN and CDR2 SVGIG come from the germline V gene (reference sequence). CDR3 region: CAWSEGRLYGYTF. CDR3 DNA sequence: TGTGCCTGGAGTGAAGGACGGCTCTATGGCTACACCTTC. The entire variable domain, with the rest obtained from reference TRBV30 and TRBJ1-2, is as follows: SQTIHQWPATLVQPVGSPLSLECTVEGTSNPNLYWYRQAAGRGLQLLFYSVGIGQISSEVPQNLSASRPQDRQFILSSKKLLLSDSGFYLCAWSEGRLYGYTFGSGTRLTVV.

This clonotype was found once. The chain is built from TRBV9 and TRBJ1-3; no clear D. CDR1 and CDR2 from the germline V gene are SGDLS and YYNGEE. V was shortened by 0 bases and J by 3 bases, with 13 bases between the two germline ends. This CDR3 spans 16 amino acids. For the CDR3, the DNA is TGTGCCAGCAGCGTAGATCTGGGAGTGGGTGGAAACACCATATATTTT. It specifies CASSVDLGVGGNTIYF.

The rearrangement joins TRBV5-1 to TRBJ2-1, with D tentatively TRBD1 or TRBD2 (5 bases each). The V gene's germline CDR1 is SGHRS and CDR2 YFSETQ. Deletions cut 1 base from V and 0 bases from J, with 8 bases between. The length of the CDR3 is 15 residues. Here the CDR3 reads CASSLSGTSYNEQFF. CDR3 sequence (DNA): TGCGCCAGCAGCTTGTCCGGGACCTCCTACAATGAGCAGTTCTTC.

The chain is built from TRBV6-1 and TRBJ2-3, with 8 positions matching TRBD1. Trimming removed 10 bases from V and 4 bases from J; junction bases left unmatched: 4. The CDR3 covers 12 residues. Germline V gene data show CDR1 as MNHNS and CDR2 as SASEGT. The CDR3 sequence: CATGTGPDTQYF. The CDR3 DNA is TGTGCCACTGGGACAGGCCCAGATACGCAGTATTTT.

V and J are TRBV3-1 and TRBJ1-2; D remains unclear. V was pared by 1 base and J by 4 bases, with 10 bases between. Germline V gives CDR1 LGHDT, CDR2 YNNKEL (reference sequence). CDR3 size: 14 residues. The CDR3 nucleotides read TGTGCCAGCAGCCAAGGCAGGAACGGCTATGGCTACACCTTC. Protein: CASSQGRNGYGYTF.

The chain uses TRBV3-1 and TRBJ1-2; 7 bases map to TRBD1. The CDR3 totals 14 residues. The J segment lost 7 bases and the V segment lost 1 base, leaving 6 bases of the junction unmatched. Germline CDR1 reads LGHDT; CDR2 reads YNNKEL (reference sequence). The CDR3 coding sequence is TGTGCCAGCAGCCAAGGGGACAGACTGCGTGGCTACACCTTC. It encodes CASSQGDRLRGYTF.